This T cell receptor (beta chain) emerged from a study of T cell changes during pregnancy in multiple sclerosis. Only one count was recorded for this clone. This table comes from immunoSEQ multiplex PCR, and its TCRdb copy is limited to in-frame clones, with some not included. This sample has fewer than 85,000 clones, with roughly 90% found just once. The V gene lost 0 bases and the J gene lost 0 bases, with 13 bases spanning the gap. The CDR3 consists of 17 residues. Per germline, CDR1 SGDLS and CDR2 YYNGEE. The sequence was obtained from a female donor with multiple sclerosis, enrolled in a pregnancy study. V gene TRBV9 combines with J gene TRBJ1-3; D unresolved. Sample: peripheral blood, taken before pregnancy. The CDR3 reads CASSVGGAMISGNTIYF. The CDR3 DNA reads as TGTGCCAGCAGCGTAGGGGGAGCTATGATCTCTGGAAACACCATATATTTT. Full variable domain (outside the CDR3, taken from reference TRBV9 and TRBJ1-3): DSGVTQTPKHLITATGQRVTLRCSPRSGDLSVYWYQQSLDQGLQFLIQYYNGEERAKGNILERFSAQQFPDLHSELNLSSLELGDSALYFCASSVGGAMISGNTIYFGEGSWLTVV.